This TCR beta chain was identified during a study of regulatory T cells in long-lasting Graves disease. Points from the study as a whole: It is possible that accuracy was reduced by the small size of the sample. It was in persistent disease that TRBV28, TRBJ1-2 and TRBJ2-5 were favored. Persistent Graves' patients possessed reduced TCR diversity relative to recently diagnosed ones.

This CDR3 has 14 residues. Germline assignment: CDR1 MNHEY and CDR2 SVGAGI. Trimming took off 2 bases at V and 7 bases at J, with 12 bases between the two ends. This clonotype has at least ten counts. Its antigen is as yet unknown. Time point indicated: newly diagnosed GD, antithyroid drugs for less than 3 months. Extracted PBMC RNA gave rise to the TCR library. The authors built TCR beta libraries using iRepertoire HTBI primers and Arm-PCR of CDR3 regions. MiXCR was run by TCRdb on the multiplex PCR reads, yielding one entry per CDR3 protein. Found here are around 320,000 distinct CDR3 sequences, 16% of them singletons; the top ten hold roughly 29%. The same data also contributed to another study, on T cells in Graves' hyperthyroidism and ophthalmopathy.

Sequences were derived from peripheral blood mononuclear cells (PBMCs), sampled at new diagnosis, from a patient treated with antithyroid drugs. This clonotype was sampled from a man aged 40-49 years with Graves disease. V is TRBV6-5 and J is TRBJ1-5; D gene uncertain. This CDR3 is CASSYGFGGQPQHF. CDR3 in DNA: TGTGCCAGCAGTTACGGCTTCGGCGGCCAGCCCCAGCATTTT.